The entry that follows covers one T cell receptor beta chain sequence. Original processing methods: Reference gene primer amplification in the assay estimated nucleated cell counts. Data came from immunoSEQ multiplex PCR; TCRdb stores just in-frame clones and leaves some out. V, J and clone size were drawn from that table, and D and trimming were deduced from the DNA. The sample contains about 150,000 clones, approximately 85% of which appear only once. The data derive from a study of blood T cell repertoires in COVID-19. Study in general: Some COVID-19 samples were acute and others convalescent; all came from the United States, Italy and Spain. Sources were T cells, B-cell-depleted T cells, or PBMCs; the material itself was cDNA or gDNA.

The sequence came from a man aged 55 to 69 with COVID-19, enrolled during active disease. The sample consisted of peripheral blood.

As DNA, the CDR3 is TGTGCCACCAGCCAGATCGTCACAGATACGCAGTATTTT. This codes for CATSQIVTDTQYF. The gene calls are TRBV24-1 and TRBJ2-3; D unclear. CDR1 is KGHDR and CDR2 is SFDVKD in the germline V gene. The CDR3 runs 13 residues. V lost 7 bases and J lost 2, with 9 bases in between.